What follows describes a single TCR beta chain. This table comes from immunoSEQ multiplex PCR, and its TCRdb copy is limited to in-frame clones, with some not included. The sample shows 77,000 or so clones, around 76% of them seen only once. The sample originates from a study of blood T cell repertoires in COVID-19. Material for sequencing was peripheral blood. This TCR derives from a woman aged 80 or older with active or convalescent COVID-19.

The CDR3, as DNA: TGTGCCACCAGCAGAGGAGGGGGAGAGACCCAGTACTTC. It yields the protein CATSRGGGETQYF. The chain couples TRBV15 to TRBJ2-5; maybe TRBD1 (6 bases). The CDR3 is made up of 13 amino acids. Germline V gene data show CDR1 as LNHNV and CDR2 as YYDKDF (reference sequence). The germline V and J ends were trimmed by 1 base and 4 bases, with 7 bases remaining between them.